These 6 T cell receptor beta chains originate from one sample sequenced in a study of T cell clones after liver transplantation. The method was immunoSEQ multiplex PCR; TCRdb's version includes in-frame clones alone and lacks a portion of them. The sample lists some 110,000 clones, 82% occurring once. Sequencing used CD4+ T cells from blood, obtained before liver transplant. Source of these receptors: a human donor who received a liver transplant.

This chain connects TRBV7-2 to TRBJ2-7; 8 positions match TRBD2. The germline gives CDR1 SGHTA, CDR2 FQGNSA. The CDR3 is 15 residues long. With 5 bases clipped from V and 0 bases from J, the junction kept 6 bases outside the gene matches. The CDR3 sequence: CASSTEAGGSYEQYF. For the CDR3, the DNA is TGTGCCAGCAGCACTGAGGCGGGAGGCTCCTACGAGCAGTACTTC.

In its sample, this clone was seen once. The rearrangement joins TRBV27 to TRBJ2-2; D is undetermined. V lost 7 bases to trimming and J lost 1 base, with 10 bases between them. The CDR3 covers 14 residues. The germline V gene has CDR1 MNHEY and CDR2 SMNVEV (reference sequence). The CDR3 DNA reads TGTGCCAGCACCCCACGGCTGAACACCGGGGAGCTGTTTTTT. Residues: CASTPRLNTGELFF.

The V gene is TRBV7-9, the J gene TRBJ1-1; no clear D gene. The CDR3 is made up of 12 amino acids. Trimming cost V 3 bases and J 2 bases, with 4 bases left between them. Germline CDR1 and CDR2: SEHNR and FQNEAQ (reference sequence). The CDR3: CASSFSNTEAFF. CDR3 coding DNA: TGTGCCAGCAGCTTCTCCAACACTGAAGCTTTCTTT. The variable domain in full, with the rest retrieved from reference TRBV7-9 and TRBJ1-1, is DTGVSQNPRHKITKRGQNVTFRCDPISEHNRLYWYRQTLGQGPEFLTYFQNEAQLEKSRLLSDRFSAERPKGSFSTLEIQRTEQGDSAMYLCASSFSNTEAFFGQGTRLTVV.

The J gene is TRBJ1-5, the V gene TRBV18; D not certain. Per germline, CDR1 KGHSH and CDR2 LQKENI. Between the trimmed V and J ends, which lost 2 bases and 4 bases, there was a span of 9 bases. This CDR3 has 14 amino acids. The CDR3 loop reads CASSPGWRNQPQHF. The CDR3 DNA reads as TGTGCCAGCTCACCAGGGTGGCGGAATCAGCCCCAGCATTTT.

This clone was seen once. This chain connects TRBV6-5 to TRBJ1-6; D possibly corresponds to TRBD1 (6 bases). V lost 7 bases and J 8 bases, leaving 15 bases between the germline ends. Germline-derived CDR1 and CDR2 are MNHEY and SVGAGI. CDR3 length: 14 residues. Written as DNA, the CDR3 is TGTGCCAGCACCGCGGCAGGGGTTGATTCACCCCTCCACTTT. Its protein product is CASTAAGVDSPLHF.

This clone was detected only a few times. V and J are TRBV9 and TRBJ2-3, with D unclear. Trimming took off 0 bases at V and 1 base at J, with 6 bases between the two ends. CDR1 is SGDLS and CDR2 is YYNGEE in the germline V gene. The CDR3 runs to 14 residues. CDR3 DNA sequence: TGTGCCAGCAGCGTAGGTTTCCGCACAGATACGCAGTATTTT. As protein: CASSVGFRTDTQYF.